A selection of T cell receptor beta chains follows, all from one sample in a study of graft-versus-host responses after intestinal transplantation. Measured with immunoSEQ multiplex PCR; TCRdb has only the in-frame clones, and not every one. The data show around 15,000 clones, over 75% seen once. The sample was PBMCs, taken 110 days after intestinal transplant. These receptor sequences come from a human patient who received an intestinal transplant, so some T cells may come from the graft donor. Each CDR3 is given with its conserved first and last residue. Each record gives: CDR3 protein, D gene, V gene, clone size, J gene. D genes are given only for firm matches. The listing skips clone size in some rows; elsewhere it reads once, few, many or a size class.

CDR3aa: CASSPRQGFQETQYF
d_gene: TRBD1
v_gene: TRBV7-9
abundance: NA
j_gene: TRBJ2-5

CDR3aa: CASSLTGTGGRSSYEQYF
d_gene: TRBD1
v_gene: TRBV5-1
abundance: NA
j_gene: TRBJ2-7

CDR3aa: CASSYRAFSSYEQYF
d_gene: NA
v_gene: TRBV6-5
abundance: NA
j_gene: TRBJ2-7

CDR3aa: CASSEPEWASPDTQYF
d_gene: NA
v_gene: TRBV6-1
abundance: NA
j_gene: TRBJ2-3

CDR3aa: CASSFGGDSYEQYF
d_gene: NA
v_gene: TRBV7-6
abundance: NA
j_gene: TRBJ2-7

CDR3aa: CAWSHRSNTDTQYF
d_gene: NA
v_gene: TRBV30
abundance: NA
j_gene: TRBJ2-3

CDR3aa: CASRPGLSQETQYF
d_gene: NA
v_gene: TRBV6-4
abundance: NA
j_gene: TRBJ2-5

CDR3aa: CASSLSSGAITDTQYF
d_gene: NA
v_gene: TRBV7-9
abundance: few
j_gene: TRBJ2-3

CDR3aa: CASSWGPSRRTEAFF
d_gene: NA
v_gene: TRBV6-5
abundance: once
j_gene: TRBJ1-1

CDR3aa: CASSKMPYNEQFF
d_gene: NA
v_gene: TRBV6-1
abundance: NA
j_gene: TRBJ2-1

CDR3aa: CATGDTEAFF
d_gene: NA
v_gene: TRBV7-1
abundance: few
j_gene: TRBJ1-1

CDR3aa: CASSLALGQLYNSNQPQHF
d_gene: NA
v_gene: TRBV5-1
abundance: NA
j_gene: TRBJ1-5

CDR3aa: CASSLGQFYEQYF
d_gene: NA
v_gene: TRBV27
abundance: NA
j_gene: NA

CDR3aa: CASSQGPVSSGGGAYEQYF
d_gene: TRBD2
v_gene: TRBV4-1
abundance: NA
j_gene: TRBJ2-7

CDR3aa: CASSPRFEGFAEAFF
d_gene: NA
v_gene: TRBV4-3
abundance: NA
j_gene: TRBJ1-1

CDR3aa: CASTPGTTGPSTEAFF
d_gene: NA
v_gene: TRBV27
abundance: NA
j_gene: TRBJ1-1

CDR3aa: CASSLGNNYGYTF
d_gene: NA
v_gene: TRBV27
abundance: NA
j_gene: TRBJ1-2